This is a list of T cell receptor beta chains from one sample in a study of blood T cell repertoires in COVID-19. Using immunoSEQ multiplex PCR, the repertoire was profiled, and TCRdb retains in-frame clones only, with some absent. The profile covers almost 250,000 clones, with 86% appearing a single time and about 5.4% taken by the ten largest. What was sequenced was peripheral blood. Receptors originate from a woman of 80 years or more with COVID-19, enrolled during active disease. Each CDR3 is given with its conserved first and last residue. A D gene is named only where the DNA matches it firmly. Clone size is not always given. Where it is, it says once, few, many or a class for expanded clones.

>.|TRBJ2-1|TRBV6-5|TRBD1
CASSWTGLSYNEQFF
TGTGCCAGCAGTTGGACAGGACTTTCCTACAATGAGCAGTTCTTC
>.|TRBJ2-1|TRBV2|.
CASRPETWSNEQFF
TGTGCCAGCAGGCCGGAGACGTGGAGCAATGAGCAGTTCTTC
>.|TRBJ1-2|TRBV5-1|TRBD1
CASSLRDRGSLDYGYTF
TGCGCCAGCAGCTTGCGGGACAGGGGGTCCCTAGACTATGGCTACACCTTC
>.|TRBJ1-2|TRBV5-1|TRBD1
CASSEGTGVYGYTF
TGCGCCAGCAGCGAAGGGACAGGGGTCTATGGCTACACCTTC
>few|TRBJ1-2|TRBV18|TRBD1
CASSPDRGLGYGYTF
TGTGCCAGCTCACCGGATAGGGGGCTCGGCTATGGCTACACCTTC
>.|TRBJ1-6|TRBV10-1|.
CASSESMRPLHF
TGCGCCAGCAGTGAGTCCATGAGGCCCCTCCACTTT
>once|TRBJ2-2|TRBV4-3|.
CASSQGTTVLNTGELFF
TGCGCCAGCAGCCAGGGAACGACAGTTTTGAACACCGGGGAGCTGTTTTTT
>.|TRBJ1-4|TRBV5-4|.
CASSFAGRDNEKLFF
TGTGCCAGCAGCTTCGCTGGGCGCGATAATGAAAAACTGTTTTTT
>.|TRBJ1-3|TRBV5-6|.
CASSLRYSYSGNTIYF
TGTGCCAGCAGCTTGCGGTACTCGTACTCTGGAAACACCATATATTTT
>.|TRBJ2-4|TRBV5-6|.
CASSLFSAKNIQYF
TGTGCCAGCAGCTTGTTTAGCGCCAAAAACATTCAGTACTTC
>.|TRBJ1-2|TRBV6-6|.
CASSAGDYYGYTF
TGTGCCAGCAGTGCAGGGGATTACTATGGCTACACCTTC
>.|TRBJ2-3|TRBV3-1/TRBV3-2|.
CASSQDTGGTDTQYF
TGTGCCAGCAGCCAAGATACGGGGGGCACAGATACGCAGTATTTT
>few|TRBJ1-1|TRBV6-5|.
CASSYYLTDTEAFF
TGTGCCAGCAGTTACTATTTGACAGACACTGAAGCTTTCTTT
>.|TRBJ2-1|TRBV6-6|TRBD1
CASSPIRQGNLNEQFF
TGTGCCAGCAGTCCTATCCGACAGGGGAATTTAAATGAGCAGTTCTTC
>.|TRBJ1-3|TRBV13|TRBD1
CASSPRGAGNTIYF
TGTGCCAGCAGCCCCAGGGGGGCCGGAAACACCATATATTTT
>.|TRBJ1-2|TRBV5-1|.
CASSPWGGNYGYTF
TGCGCCAGCAGCCCTTGGGGGGGGAACTATGGCTACACCTTC
>.|TRBJ2-7|TRBV12-3/TRBV12-4|.
CASSFRYGYEQYF
TGTGCCAGCAGTTTTCGGTACGGGTACGAGCAGTACTTC
>.|TRBJ1-1|TRBV10-1|TRBD1
CASRQGQVTEAFF
TGCGCCAGCAGACAAGGACAGGTCACTGAAGCTTTCTTT
>once|TRBJ2-3|TRBV5-1|TRBD2
CASNAGGPTDTQYF
TGCGCCAGCAATGCGGGGGGCCCCACAGATACGCAGTATTTT
>.|TRBJ1-5|TRBV29-1|.
CSVSTATSNQPQHF
TGCAGCGTATCAACAGCTACTAGCAATCAGCCCCAGCATTTT
>once|TRBJ1-6|TRBV7-9|TRBD1
CASSLLRDRGPPLHF
TGTGCCAGCAGCTTACTACGGGACAGGGGTCCACCCCTCCACTTT
>.|TRBJ1-1|TRBV7-2|.
CASSLVGGPLAEAFF
TGTGCCAGCAGCTTAGTAGGAGGGCCCTTGGCTGAAGCTTTCTTT
>.|TRBJ2-3|TRBV19|TRBD2
CASSPIAGGTDTQYF
TGTGCCAGTAGCCCTATAGCGGGGGGCACAGATACGCAGTATTTT
>.|TRBJ1-2|TRBV6-2/TRBV6-3|TRBD1
CASSWGTGGGYTF
TGTGCCAGCAGTTGGGGGACAGGGGGCGGCTACACCTTC
>once|TRBJ2-2|TRBV19|TRBD1
CASSKTGGLTGELFF
TGTGCCAGTAGTAAAACAGGGGGCCTCACCGGGGAGCTGTTTTTT
>.|TRBJ1-5|TRBV19|TRBD1
CASSHTMGTANQPQHF
TGTGCCAGTAGTCATACTATGGGGACAGCGAATCAGCCCCAGCATTTT
>once|TRBJ1-1|TRBV10-1|TRBD1
CASSPGTGNVRNTEAFF
TGCGCCAGCAGTCCCGGGACAGGGAACGTACGGAACACTGAAGCTTTCTTT
>.|TRBJ2-2|TRBV2|TRBD2
CASWLAGPGTGELFF
TGTGCCAGCTGGTTAGCGGGGCCCGGCACCGGGGAGCTGTTTTTT
>.|TRBJ1-2|TRBV2|.
CASSDGTTYGYTF
TGTGCCAGCAGTGACGGGACAACTTATGGCTACACCTTC
>.|TRBJ2-2|TRBV6-5|TRBD1
CASRTGHTGELFF
TGTGCCAGCAGGACAGGGCACACCGGGGAGCTGTTTTTT
>.|TRBJ2-3|TRBV19|.
CASAGGAITDTQYF
TGTGCCAGCGCCGGCGGGGCTATCACAGATACGCAGTATTTT
>.|TRBJ2-2|TRBV3-1/TRBV3-2|.
CASSQAVTGELFF
TGTGCCAGCAGCCAAGCGGTCACCGGGGAGCTGTTTTTT
>.|TRBJ1-5|TRBV7-9|.
CASSSGGPSNQPQHF
TGTGCCAGCAGCTCGGGGGGGCCTAGCAATCAGCCCCAGCATTTT
>.|TRBJ2-3|TRBV4-2|.
CASSQDLVGADTQYF
TGTGCCAGCAGCCAAGATCTGGTAGGGGCAGATACGCAGTATTTT
>.|TRBJ2-6|TRBV11-2|TRBD1
CASRPGGSGANVLTF
TGTGCCAGCAGACCAGGGGGTTCTGGGGCCAACGTCCTGACTTTC
>.|TRBJ2-1|TRBV10-3|TRBD2
CAIDPSGGSYNEQFF
TGTGCCATCGACCCTAGCGGGGGTTCCTACAATGAGCAGTTCTTC
>.|TRBJ1-2|TRBV3-1/TRBV3-2|TRBD1
CASSQRGGFGYTF
TGTGCCAGCAGCCAGCGAGGGGGCTTCGGCTACACCTTC
>.|TRBJ1-4|TRBV19|.
CASRDRPSTNEKLFF
TGTGCCAGTAGGGACAGACCCTCAACTAATGAAAAACTGTTTTTT
>once|TRBJ1-5|TRBV18|.
CATGGSNQPQHF
TGTGCCACCGGGGGGAGCAATCAGCCCCAGCATTTT
>.|TRBJ2-3|TRBV4-2|.
CASSQRTLTDTQYF
TGTGCCAGCAGCCAACGGACTCTAACAGATACGCAGTATTTT
>.|TRBJ1-4|TRBV30|.
CAWSASYGGRTWEKLFF
TGTGCCTGGAGCGCGTCGTACGGGGGGCGGACCTGGGAAAAACTGTTTTTT
>once|TRBJ1-4|TRBV5-1|.
CASSLGATTNEKLFF
TGCGCCAGCAGCTTGGGAGCTACAACTAATGAAAAACTGTTTTTT
>few|TRBJ2-7|TRBV19|.
CASGGLFSYEQYF
TGTGCCAGCGGGGGACTCTTTTCCTACGAGCAGTACTTC
>.|TRBJ2-7|TRBV10-2|TRBD1
CASSESGRGYEQYF
TGCGCCAGCAGTGAGTCGGGCAGGGGGTACGAGCAGTACTTC
>.|TRBJ1-4|TRBV19|.
CASRDSQTFSSTNEKLFF
TGTGCCAGTAGGGACAGCCAGACTTTCTCGTCTACTAATGAAAAACTGTTTTTT
>.|TRBJ2-3|TRBV11-3|.
CASSDARGDTQYF
TGTGCCAGCAGCGATGCCAGGGGAGATACGCAGTATTTT
>.|TRBJ2-1|TRBV19|.
CASSIRGLTYNEQFF
TGTGCCAGTAGTATCCGGGGGTTAACCTACAATGAGCAGTTCTTC
>.|TRBJ1-2|TRBV14|.
CASSEQGNYGYTF
TGTGCCAGCAGCGAACAGGGAAACTATGGCTACACCTTC
>.|TRBJ1-5|TRBV2|.
CASSVFGQGNQPQHF
TGTGCCAGCAGTGTCTTCGGGCAGGGAAATCAGCCCCAGCATTTT
>.|TRBJ1-2|TRBV5-4|TRBD1
CASSLGGGGSYGYTF
TGTGCCAGCAGCTTGGGCGGAGGGGGCAGTTATGGCTACACCTTC
>.|TRBJ1-5|TRBV10-3|TRBD1
CAISESGQGANQPQHF
TGTGCCATCAGTGAGTCAGGGCAGGGGGCAAATCAGCCCCAGCATTTT
>.|TRBJ1-2|TRBV5-4|TRBD1
CASSPTTSGGFYGYTF
TGTGCCAGCAGCCCTACAACTTCAGGGGGCTTCTATGGCTACACCTTC
>.|TRBJ2-5|TRBV5-4|.
CASSTSGAETQYF
TGTGCCAGCAGCACGTCTGGGGCAGAGACCCAGTACTTC
>.|TRBJ2-1|TRBV24-1|TRBD1
CATSEVDRGLLNEQFF
TGTGCCACCAGTGAGGTAGACAGGGGTTTGCTCAATGAGCAGTTCTTC
>.|TRBJ1-1|TRBV5-1|TRBD1
CASSLGTGKVTEAFF
TGCGCCAGCAGCTTGGGGACAGGAAAAGTCACTGAAGCTTTCTTT
>few|TRBJ1-6|TRBV5-1|.
CASSPDRVYSPLHF
TGCGCCAGCAGCCCTGACCGGGTCTATTCACCCCTCCACTTT
>.|TRBJ1-4|TRBV2|TRBD1
CASTGQGLPEEKLFF
TGTGCCAGCACCGGACAGGGCCTACCTGAGGAAAAACTGTTTTTT
>.|TRBJ2-3|TRBV24-1|.
CATGGKGTDTQYF
TGTGCCACCGGAGGGAAGGGCACAGATACGCAGTATTTT
>.|TRBJ1-3|TRBV9|TRBD1
CASSARTGRNTIYF
TGTGCCAGCAGCGCCAGGACAGGAAGAAACACCATATATTTT